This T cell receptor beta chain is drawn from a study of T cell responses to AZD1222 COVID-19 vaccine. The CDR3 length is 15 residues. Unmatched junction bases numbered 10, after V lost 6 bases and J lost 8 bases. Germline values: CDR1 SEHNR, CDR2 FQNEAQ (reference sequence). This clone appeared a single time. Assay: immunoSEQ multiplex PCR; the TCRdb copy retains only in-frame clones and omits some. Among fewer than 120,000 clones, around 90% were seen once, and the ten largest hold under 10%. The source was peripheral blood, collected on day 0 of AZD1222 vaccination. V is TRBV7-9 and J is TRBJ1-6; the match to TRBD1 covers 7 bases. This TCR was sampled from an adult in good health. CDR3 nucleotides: TGTGCCAGCAGTCAATGGCAGGGGGTGGATTCACCCCTCCACTTT. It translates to CASSQWQGVDSPLHF.